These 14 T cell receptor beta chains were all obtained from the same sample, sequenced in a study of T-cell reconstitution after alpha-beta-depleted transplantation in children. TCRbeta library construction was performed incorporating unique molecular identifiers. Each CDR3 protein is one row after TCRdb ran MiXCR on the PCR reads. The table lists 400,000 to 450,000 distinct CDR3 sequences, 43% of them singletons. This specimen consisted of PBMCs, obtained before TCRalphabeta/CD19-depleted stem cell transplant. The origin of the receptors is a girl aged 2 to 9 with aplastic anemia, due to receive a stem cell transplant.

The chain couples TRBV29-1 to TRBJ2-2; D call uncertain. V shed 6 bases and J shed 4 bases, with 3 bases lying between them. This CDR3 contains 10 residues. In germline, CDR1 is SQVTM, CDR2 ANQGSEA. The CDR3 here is CSVRTGELFF. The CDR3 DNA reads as TGCAGCGTACGCACCGGGGAGCTGTTTTTT.

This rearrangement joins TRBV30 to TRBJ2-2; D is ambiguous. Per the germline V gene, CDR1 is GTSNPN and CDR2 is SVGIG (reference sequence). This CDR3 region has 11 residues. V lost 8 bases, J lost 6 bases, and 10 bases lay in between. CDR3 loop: CAGILAGELFF. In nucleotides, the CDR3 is TGTGCCGGCATTTTGGCCGGGGAGCTGTTTTTT.

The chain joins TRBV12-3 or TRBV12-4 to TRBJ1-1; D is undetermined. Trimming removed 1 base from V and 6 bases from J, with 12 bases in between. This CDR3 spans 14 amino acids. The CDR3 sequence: CASSLGQANAEAFF. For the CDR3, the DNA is TGTGCCAGCAGTTTAGGGCAGGCCAACGCTGAAGCTTTCTTT.

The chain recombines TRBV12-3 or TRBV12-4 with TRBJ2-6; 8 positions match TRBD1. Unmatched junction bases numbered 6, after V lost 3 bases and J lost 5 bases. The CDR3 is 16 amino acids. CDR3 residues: CASSFAGGARANVLTF. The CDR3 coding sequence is TGTGCCAGCAGTTTTGCAGGGGGCGCTCGGGCCAACGTCCTGACTTTC.

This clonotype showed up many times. Written as DNA, the CDR3 is TGCAGTGCCCCCCGACAGGGGGGGCTTGGACCCTCCTACAATGAGCAGTTCTTC. Amino acid sequence: CSAPRQGGLGPSYNEQFF. The rearrangement joins TRBV20-1 to TRBJ2-1; 9 bases align to TRBD1. The CDR3 covers 18 residues. V lost 6 bases to trimming and J lost 0 bases; unmatched junction nucleotides: 15. Germline CDR1 is DFQATT and CDR2 is SNEGSKA (reference sequence).

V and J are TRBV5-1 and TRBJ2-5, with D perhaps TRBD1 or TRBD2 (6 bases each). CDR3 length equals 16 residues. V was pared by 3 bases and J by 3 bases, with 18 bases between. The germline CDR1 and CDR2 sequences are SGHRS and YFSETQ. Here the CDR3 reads CASSWGADTSKETQYF. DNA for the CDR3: TGCGCCAGCAGCTGGGGGGCGGATACGTCGAAAGAGACCCAGTACTTC.

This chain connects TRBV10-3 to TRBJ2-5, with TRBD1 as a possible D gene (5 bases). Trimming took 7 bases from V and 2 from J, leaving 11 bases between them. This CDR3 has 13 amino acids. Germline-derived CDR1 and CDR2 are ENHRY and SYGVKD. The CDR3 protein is CAITSTAQETQYF. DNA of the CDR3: TGTGCCATCACTTCGACAGCACAAGAGACCCAGTACTTC.

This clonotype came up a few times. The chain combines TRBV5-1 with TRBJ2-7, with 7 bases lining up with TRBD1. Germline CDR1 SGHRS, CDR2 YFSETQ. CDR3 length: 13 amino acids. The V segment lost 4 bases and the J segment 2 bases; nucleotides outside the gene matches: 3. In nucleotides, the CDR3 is TGCGCCAGCAGCGACAGGGTAACCTACGAGCAGTACTTC. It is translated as CASSDRVTYEQYF.

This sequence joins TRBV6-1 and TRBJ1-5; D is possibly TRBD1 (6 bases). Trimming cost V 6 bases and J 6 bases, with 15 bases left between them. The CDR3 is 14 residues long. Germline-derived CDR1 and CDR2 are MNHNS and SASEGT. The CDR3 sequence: CASRPAGEIQPQHF. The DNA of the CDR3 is TGTGCCAGCAGGCCGGCAGGGGAAATTCAGCCCCAGCATTTT.

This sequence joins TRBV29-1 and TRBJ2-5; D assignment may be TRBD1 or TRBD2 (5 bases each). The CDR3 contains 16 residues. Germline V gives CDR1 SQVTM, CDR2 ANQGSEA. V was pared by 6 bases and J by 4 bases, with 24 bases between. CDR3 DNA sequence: TGCAGCGTCGCCCTCTGGGGACGGCAGATACGAGAGACCCAGTACTTC. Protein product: CSVALWGRQIRETQYF.

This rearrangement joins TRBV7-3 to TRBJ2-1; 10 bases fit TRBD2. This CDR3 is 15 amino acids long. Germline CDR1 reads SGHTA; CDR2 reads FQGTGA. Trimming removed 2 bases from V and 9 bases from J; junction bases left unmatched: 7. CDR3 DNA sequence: TGTGCCAGCAGCTTAGGGTCGTCTAGCGGGGGTGAGCAGTTCTTC. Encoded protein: CASSLGSSSGGEQFF. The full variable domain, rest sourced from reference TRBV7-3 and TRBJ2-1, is GAGVSQTPSNKVTEKGKYVELRCDPISGHTALYWYRQSLGQGPEFLIYFQGTGAADDSGLPNDRFFAVRPEGSVSTLKIQRTERGDSAVYLCASSLGSSSGGEQFFGPGTRLTVL.

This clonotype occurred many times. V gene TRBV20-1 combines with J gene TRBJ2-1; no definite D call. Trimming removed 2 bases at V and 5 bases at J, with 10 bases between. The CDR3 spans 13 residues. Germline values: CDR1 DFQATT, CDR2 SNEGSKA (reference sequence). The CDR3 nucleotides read TGCAGTGCTAGACCGACTGGGAACAATGAGCAGTTCTTC. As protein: CSARPTGNNEQFF.

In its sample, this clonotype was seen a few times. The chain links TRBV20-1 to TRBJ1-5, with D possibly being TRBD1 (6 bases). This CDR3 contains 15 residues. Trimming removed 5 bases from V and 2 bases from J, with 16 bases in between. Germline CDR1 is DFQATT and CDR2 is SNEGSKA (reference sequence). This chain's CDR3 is CSAHLAGAGNQPQHF. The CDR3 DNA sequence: TGCAGTGCTCATCTCGCGGGGGCGGGCAATCAGCCCCAGCATTTT.

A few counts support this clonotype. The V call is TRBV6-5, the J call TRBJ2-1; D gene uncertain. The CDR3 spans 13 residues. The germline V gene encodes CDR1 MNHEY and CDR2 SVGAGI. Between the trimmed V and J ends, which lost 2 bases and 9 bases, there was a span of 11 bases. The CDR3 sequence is CASSYASKGEQFF. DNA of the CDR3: TGTGCCAGCAGTTACGCTTCGAAGGGTGAGCAGTTCTTC.